The text below deals with one T cell receptor (beta chain). The antigen is unknown. This entry comes from a study of a mutant IDH1 vaccine in newly diagnosed glioma. On the study more broadly: Among treated patients, approximately 62% were male and around 38% female, and mean age was approximately 40 years. V12 occurred at week 35 and V13 at week 47.

Measured with immunoSEQ multiplex PCR; TCRdb has only the in-frame clones, and not every one. The sample lists 45,000 or so clones; around 81% were seen once. The sample's time point: week 35, safety follow-up. Doses comprised 300 ug of mutant IDH1 20-mer peptide each, plus topical imiquimod. Donors had new WHO grade 3 or 4 IDH1-mutant, ATRX-lost astrocytomas. General observations from the study: Pseudoprogression appeared unlinked to shifts in leading peripheral T cell clonotypes.

Deletions cut 2 bases from V and 7 bases from J, with 15 bases between. Germline V CDR1 and CDR2: MGHRA, YSYEKL. The CDR3 loop spans 15 amino acids. This chain joins TRBV4-1 and TRBJ1-5; tentatively, D is TRBD1 (6 bases). The sequence was obtained from a woman in her thirties or forties with glioma. Some clones in this sample may be carry-over from other donors' samples. Sequencing used PBMCs, obtained from a glioma patient whose treatment included an IDH1 peptide vaccine. The CDR3 DNA reads TGCGCCAGCAGCCAATCTAGAGGGGGAAACCAGCCCCAGCATTTT. This gives the protein CASSQSRGGNQPQHF.